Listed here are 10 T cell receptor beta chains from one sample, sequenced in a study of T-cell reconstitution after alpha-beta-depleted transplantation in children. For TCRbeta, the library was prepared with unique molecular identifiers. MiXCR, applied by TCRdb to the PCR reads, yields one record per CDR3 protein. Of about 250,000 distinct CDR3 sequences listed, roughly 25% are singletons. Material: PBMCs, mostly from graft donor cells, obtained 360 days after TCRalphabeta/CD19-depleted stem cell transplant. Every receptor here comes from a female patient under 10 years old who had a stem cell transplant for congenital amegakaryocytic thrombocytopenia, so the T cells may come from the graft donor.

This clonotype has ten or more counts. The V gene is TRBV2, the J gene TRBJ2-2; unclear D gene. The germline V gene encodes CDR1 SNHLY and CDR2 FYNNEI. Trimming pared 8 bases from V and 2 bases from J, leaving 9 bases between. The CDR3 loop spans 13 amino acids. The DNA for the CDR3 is TGTGCCAGCTATGGCACAAACACCGGGGAGCTGTTTTTT. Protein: CASYGTNTGELFF. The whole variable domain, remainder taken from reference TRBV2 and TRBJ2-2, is EPEVTQTPSHQVTQMGQEVILRCVPISNHLYFYWYRQILGQKVEFLVSFYNNEISEKSEIFDDQFSVERPDGSNFTLKIRSTKLEDSAMYFCASYGTNTGELFFGEGSRLTVL.

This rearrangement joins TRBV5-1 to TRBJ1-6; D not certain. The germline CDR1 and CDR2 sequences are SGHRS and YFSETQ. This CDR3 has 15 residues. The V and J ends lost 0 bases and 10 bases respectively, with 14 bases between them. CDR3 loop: CASSLEWEPGSPLHF. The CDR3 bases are TGCGCCAGCAGCTTGGAGTGGGAGCCGGGGTCACCCCTCCACTTT.

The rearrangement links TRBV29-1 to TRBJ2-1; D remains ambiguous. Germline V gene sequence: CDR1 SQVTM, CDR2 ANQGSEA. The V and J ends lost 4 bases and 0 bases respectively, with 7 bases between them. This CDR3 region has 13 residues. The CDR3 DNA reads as TGCAGCGTTGTGGTTAGCTCCTACAATGAGCAGTTCTTC. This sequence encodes CSVVVSSYNEQFF.

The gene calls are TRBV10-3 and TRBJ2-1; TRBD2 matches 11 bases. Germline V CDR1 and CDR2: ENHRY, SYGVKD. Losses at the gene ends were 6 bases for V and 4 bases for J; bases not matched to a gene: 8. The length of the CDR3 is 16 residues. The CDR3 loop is CAISLAGTSGYNEQFF. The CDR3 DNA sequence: TGTGCCATCAGCCTCGCCGGGACTAGCGGTTACAATGAGCAGTTCTTC.

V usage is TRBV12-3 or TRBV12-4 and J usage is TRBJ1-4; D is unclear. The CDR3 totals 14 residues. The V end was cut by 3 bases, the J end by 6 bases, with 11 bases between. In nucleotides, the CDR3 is TGTGCCAGCAGTTTTCACATCCGAGATGAAAAACTGTTTTTT. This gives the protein CASSFHIRDEKLFF.

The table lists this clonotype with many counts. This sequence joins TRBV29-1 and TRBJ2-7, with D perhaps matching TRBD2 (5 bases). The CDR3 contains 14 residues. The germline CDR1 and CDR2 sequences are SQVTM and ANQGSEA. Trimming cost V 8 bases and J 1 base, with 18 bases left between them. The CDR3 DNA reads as TGCAGCCTTACCCCCATGGGAGAATCCTACGAGCAGTACTTC. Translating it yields CSLTPMGESYEQYF.

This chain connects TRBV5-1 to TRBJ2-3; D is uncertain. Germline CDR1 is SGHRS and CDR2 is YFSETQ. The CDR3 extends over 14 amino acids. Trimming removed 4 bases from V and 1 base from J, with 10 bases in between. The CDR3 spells CASSLWSGTDTQYF. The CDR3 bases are TGCGCCAGCAGCCTATGGTCCGGCACAGATACGCAGTATTTT.

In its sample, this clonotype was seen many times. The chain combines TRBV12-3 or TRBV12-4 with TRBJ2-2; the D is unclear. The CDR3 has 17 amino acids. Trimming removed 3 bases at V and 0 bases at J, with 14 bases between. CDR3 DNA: TGTGCCAGCAGTTTGCGTAAATTCCAGGCGAACACCGGGGAGCTGTTTTTT. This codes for CASSLRKFQANTGELFF.

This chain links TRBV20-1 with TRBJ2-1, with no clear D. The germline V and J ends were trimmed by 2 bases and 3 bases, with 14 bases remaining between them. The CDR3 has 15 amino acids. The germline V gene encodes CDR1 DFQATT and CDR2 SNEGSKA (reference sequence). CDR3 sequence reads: CSARRAREIYNEQFF. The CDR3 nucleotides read TGCAGTGCTAGAAGGGCGAGAGAAATCTACAATGAGCAGTTCTTC.

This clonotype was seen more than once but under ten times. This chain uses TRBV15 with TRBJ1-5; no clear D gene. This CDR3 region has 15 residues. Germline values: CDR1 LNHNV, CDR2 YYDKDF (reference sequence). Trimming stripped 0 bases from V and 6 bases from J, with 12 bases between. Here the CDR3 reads CATSRDPPSSQPQHF. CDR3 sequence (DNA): TGTGCCACCAGCAGAGATCCACCATCAAGTCAGCCCCAGCATTTT.